This T cell receptor (beta chain) was identified during a study of T cell changes during pregnancy in multiple sclerosis. Sequencing was performed with immunoSEQ multiplex PCR; in TCRdb, only in-frame clones are kept and a portion is missing. The sample lists tens of thousands of clones, over 85% occurring once. Per the germline V gene, CDR1 is SGHDT and CDR2 is YYEEEE. The trim removed 0 bases at V and 8 bases at J, leaving 0 bases unmatched. The CDR3 is 12 amino acids. The clonotype originates from a female donor with multiple sclerosis, enrolled in a pregnancy study. This chain uses TRBV5-6 with TRBJ1-1; 8 nucleotides agree with TRBD1. The sequenced sample was peripheral blood, obtained in the second trimester of pregnancy. CDR3 loop: CASSLAGGEAFF. In DNA, the CDR3 is TGTGCCAGCAGCTTGGCAGGGGGCGAAGCTTTCTTT.